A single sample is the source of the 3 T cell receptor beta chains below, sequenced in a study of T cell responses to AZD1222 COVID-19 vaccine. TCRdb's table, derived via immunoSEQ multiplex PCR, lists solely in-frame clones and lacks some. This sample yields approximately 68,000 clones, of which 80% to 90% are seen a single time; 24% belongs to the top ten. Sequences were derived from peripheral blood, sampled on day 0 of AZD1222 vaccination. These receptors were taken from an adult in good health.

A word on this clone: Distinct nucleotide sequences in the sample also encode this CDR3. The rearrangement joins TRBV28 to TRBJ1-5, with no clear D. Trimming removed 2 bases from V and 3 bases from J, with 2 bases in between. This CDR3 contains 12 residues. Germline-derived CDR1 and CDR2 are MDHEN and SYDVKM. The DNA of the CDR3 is TGTGCCAGCAGTTTAGTCAATCAGCCCCAGCATTTT. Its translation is CASSLVNQPQHF.

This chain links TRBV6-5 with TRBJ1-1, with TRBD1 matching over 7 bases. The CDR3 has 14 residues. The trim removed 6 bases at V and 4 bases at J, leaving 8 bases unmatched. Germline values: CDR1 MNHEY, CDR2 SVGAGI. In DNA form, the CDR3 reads TGTGCCAGCAGCCCCGGACAGGAACTCACTGAAGCTTTCTTT. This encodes CASSPGQELTEAFF.

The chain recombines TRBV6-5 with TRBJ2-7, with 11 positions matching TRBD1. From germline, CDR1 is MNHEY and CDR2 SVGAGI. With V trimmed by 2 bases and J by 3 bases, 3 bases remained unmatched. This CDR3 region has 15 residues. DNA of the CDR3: TGTGCCAGCAGTTACGAAGGGACAGGGGGCTACGAGCAGTACTTC. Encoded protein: CASSYEGTGGYEQYF.